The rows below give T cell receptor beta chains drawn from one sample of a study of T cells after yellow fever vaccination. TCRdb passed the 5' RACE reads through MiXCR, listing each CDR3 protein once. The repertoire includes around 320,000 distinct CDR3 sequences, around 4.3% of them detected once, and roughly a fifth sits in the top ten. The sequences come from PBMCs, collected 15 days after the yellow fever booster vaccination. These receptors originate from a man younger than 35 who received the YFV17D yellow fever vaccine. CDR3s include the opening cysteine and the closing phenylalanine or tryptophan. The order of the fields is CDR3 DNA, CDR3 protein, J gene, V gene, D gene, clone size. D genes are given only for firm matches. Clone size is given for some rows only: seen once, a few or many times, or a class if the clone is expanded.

TGTGCCAGCAGCCAAGAACCAGCGGGGGCCCCCGGGTATGAGCAGTTCTTC CASSQEPAGAPGYEQFF TRBJ2-1 TRBV4-2 TRBD2 many
TGTGCCAGCAGCCCCCAGGCGGGGGAAGAGACCCAGTACTTC CASSPQAGEETQYF TRBJ2-5 TRBV7-3 TRBD2 few
TGCGCCAGCAGCAGGGGACCGGCGGAGACCCAGTACTTC CASSRGPAETQYF TRBJ2-5 TRBV5-1 - many
TGCAGCGTTGAACGGCCGCCCAGGGGATCGGGCTACACCTTC CSVERPPRGSGYTF TRBJ1-2 TRBV29-1 - -
TGCGCCAGCAGCTTGACAGGGTCACCGGCGGGCCAAGAGACCCAGTACTTC CASSLTGSPAGQETQYF TRBJ2-5 TRBV5-1 - -
TGTGCCAGCAGCCAAGATCCGTACCTGGGGACCAAAAACATTCAGTACTTC CASSQDPYLGTKNIQYF TRBJ2-4 TRBV4-2 - many
TGTGCCTGGAGTGGAGGGGGACGGACGCAGTATTTT CAWSGGGRTQYF TRBJ2-3 TRBV30 - -
TGTGCCAGCAGTTTGCGTGGCGCAGGGGACCACGAGCAGTACTTC CASSLRGAGDHEQYF TRBJ2-7 TRBV12-3/TRBV12-4 - few
TGTGCCAGCAGCGGGAACACTGAAGCTTTCTTT CASSGNTEAFF TRBJ1-1 TRBV5-1 - many
TGTGCCAGCAGGGCCCGGGACAGGGGGCTCGACGAGCAGTACTTC CASRARDRGLDEQYF TRBJ2-7 TRBV2 TRBD1 few
TGCGCCAGCAGCCATTACGGACAGGGGAATTCACCCCTCCACTTT CASSHYGQGNSPLHF TRBJ1-6 TRBV4-3 TRBD1 many
TGTGCCAGCAGCTTAGATATAGGATTCAATGAGCAGTTCTTC CASSLDIGFNEQFF TRBJ2-1 TRBV11-2 - -
TGTGCCAGCAGCTTAGGAGGGGGACGCAATCAGCCCCAGCATTTT CASSLGGGRNQPQHF TRBJ1-5 TRBV7-2 - many
TGTGCCAGCAGTCCACTCAGGACAGGGGGAATGGACATTCAGTACTTC CASSPLRTGGMDIQYF TRBJ2-4 TRBV27 TRBD1 -
TGCGCCAGCAGGCTCTTAGGGCAGGGTGGCGAGCAGTACTTC CASRLLGQGGEQYF TRBJ2-7 TRBV5-1 - once
TGTGCCAGCAGCTGGGGGGGACGCTATAGCAATCAGCCCCAGCATTTT CASSWGGRYSNQPQHF TRBJ1-5 TRBV7-6 - -
TGCGCCAGCAGCCAAGATCCCCAAGGAGGCATTCAGTACTTC CASSQDPQGGIQYF TRBJ2-4 TRBV4-3 - many
TGCGCCAGCAGCACCACGTTTGGGGGCTTGAACACTGAAGCTTTCTTT CASSTTFGGLNTEAFF TRBJ1-1 TRBV5-1 - many
TGCGCCAGCAGCCAGGGGTACCAAGAGACCCAGTACTTC CASSQGYQETQYF TRBJ2-5 TRBV5-1 - few
TGTGCCAGCAGTTTCGGATCCGGGGAGCTGTTTTTT CASSFGSGELFF TRBJ2-2 TRBV3-1 - -
TGTGCCAGCAGGGACCCGATAAGCACAGATACGCAGTATTTT CASRDPISTDTQYF TRBJ2-3 TRBV6-1 - few
TGTGCCAGCAGACGGAGACAGGGCAATCAGCCCCAGCATTTT CASRRRQGNQPQHF TRBJ1-5 TRBV6-5 - few
TGTGCCAGCAGTGAACGGGGTCCAGGGTTGGGTCAGCCCCAGCATTTT CASSERGPGLGQPQHF TRBJ1-5 TRBV6-1 - -
TGTGCCAGCAGCGTAGATGCCTCCGGGAGGGCCCTCGGGGGGGAGCAGTTCTTC CASSVDASGRALGGEQFF TRBJ2-1 TRBV9 TRBD2 -
TGTGCCAGCAGTTTCCAAAGCCTGACTGAAGCTTTCTTT CASSFQSLTEAFF TRBJ1-1 TRBV27 - many
TGTGCCAGCAGTTATTCTCCGGGCAGATCGAACACTGAAGCTTTCTTT CASSYSPGRSNTEAFF TRBJ1-1 TRBV6-5 - few
TGCAGTGGGGAGCGGGGGGGCCAGACAGATACGCAGTATTTT CSGERGGQTDTQYF TRBJ2-3 TRBV20-1 TRBD2 few
TGCGCCAGCAGCCAAGGGGACAGGGGCTATAATTCACCCCTCCACTTT CASSQGDRGYNSPLHF TRBJ1-6 TRBV4-3 TRBD1 few
TGCAGCGTTTTATTGGCAGGGGACTATAACTATGGCTACACCTTC CSVLLAGDYNYGYTF TRBJ1-2 TRBV29-1 - many
TGCAGTGTATCCTCTGAGGGGACGCATAGCACAGATACGCAGTATTTT CSVSSEGTHSTDTQYF TRBJ2-3 TRBV20-1 - few
TGTGCCAGCAGCTTAGTCGGGACACAAGCGTACCAAGAGACCCAGTACTTC CASSLVGTQAYQETQYF TRBJ2-5 TRBV7-8 - many
TGCAGTGCTAGAGATCCTGGGGGAGCGGGGGAGGGAACCCAGTACTTC CSARDPGGAGEGTQYF TRBJ2-5 TRBV20-1 TRBD2 many
TGTGCCAGCAGTCGGGAGGAGGCGAGCTCCTACGAGCAGTACTTC CASSREEASSYEQYF TRBJ2-7 TRBV2 TRBD2 few
TGTGCCAGCAGCTCAGGGACCTCGGGAGGCGGCTACACCTTC CASSSGTSGGGYTF TRBJ1-2 TRBV7-2 - -
TGCGCCAGCAGCATAGGGACAGCTAATGAAAAACTGTTTTTT CASSIGTANEKLFF TRBJ1-4 TRBV5-1 TRBD1 many
TGTGCCAGCAGCTTAAGGCCACCGGGACAGGGATTGGGCACCAATCAGCCCCAGCATTTT CASSLRPPGQGLGTNQPQHF TRBJ1-5 TRBV7-4 TRBD1 many
TGCGCCAGCAGCGAAAGATCGTCTACAGGCCTCTCCTATAATTCACCCCTCCACTTT CASSERSSTGLSYNSPLHF TRBJ1-6 TRBV4-3 - few
TGTGCCAGCCGGGCAGGCCAATACGCTGAAGCTTTCTTT CASRAGQYAEAFF TRBJ1-1 TRBV27 - -
TGTGCCAGCAGCTTAGGTCACAATGCTAACTATGGCTACACCTTC CASSLGHNANYGYTF TRBJ1-2 TRBV7-2 - few
TGTGCCAGCAGCTTAGTGGTGGCATGGGAGCAGTACTTC CASSLVVAWEQYF TRBJ2-7 TRBV7-2 - -
TGTGCCAGCAGTTGGGGAGGGAAGTCTGAAGCTTTCTTT CASSWGGKSEAFF TRBJ1-1 TRBV12-3/TRBV12-4 - many
TGCGCCAGCAGTCCGGGGGGGCAGTCCGAAAAACTGTTTTTT CASSPGGQSEKLFF TRBJ1-4 TRBV5-1 - few
TGTGCCAGCAGCGATAGGCAGGGCGATGGCAATCAGCCCCAGCATTTT CASSDRQGDGNQPQHF TRBJ1-5 TRBV7-8 - -
TGTGCCAGCTCCGGCCACCTTGAGAACACTGAAGCTTTCTTT CASSGHLENTEAFF TRBJ1-1 TRBV9 - many
TGTGCCAGCAGCCCCACAGGGGGTTCCACCGGGGAGCTGTTTTTT CASSPTGGSTGELFF TRBJ2-2 TRBV7-2 TRBD1 -
TGCAGTGCTAGAATCACAGATACGCAGTATTTT CSARITDTQYF TRBJ2-3 TRBV20-1 - many
TGTGCCAGCAGCCCAAGGACTAGCGGGGTATTCACAGATACGCAGTATTTT CASSPRTSGVFTDTQYF TRBJ2-3 TRBV4-2 TRBD2 few
TGTGCCGGACAAGGACAGGAGCGACCTCCGGGAAACACCATATATTTT CAGQGQERPPGNTIYF TRBJ1-3 TRBV7-9 TRBD1 -
TGTGCCAGCAGTTTAGGTCGGAGTGCTGAGCAGTACTTC CASSLGRSAEQYF TRBJ2-7 TRBV12-3/TRBV12-4 - many
TGTGCCAGCAGCTTGGTGGCAGGGGGATCTGGAAACACCATATATTTT CASSLVAGGSGNTIYF TRBJ1-3 TRBV5-5 TRBD1 many
TGCGCCAGCAGCTTGGCACTAGCGGGGGACACAGATACGCAGTATTTT CASSLALAGDTDTQYF TRBJ2-3 TRBV5-1 TRBD2 many
TGCAGCGTTGGGTGGAACGACTATGGCTACACCTTC CSVGWNDYGYTF TRBJ1-2 TRBV29-1 - few
TGTGCCAGCAGTCCATCGGGCAGGGGGACGGACACTGAAGCTTTCTTT CASSPSGRGTDTEAFF TRBJ1-1 TRBV27 TRBD1 many
TGTGCCAGCAGTTACGGGGCCGGACAGATAGTAAACAATGAGCAGTTCTTC CASSYGAGQIVNNEQFF TRBJ2-1 TRBV6-5 - many